Listed below are T cell receptor beta chains from one sample, sequenced in a study of shared clonotypes between healthy human individuals. The method was immunoSEQ multiplex PCR; TCRdb's version includes in-frame clones alone and lacks a portion of them. The table lists 2,500,000 or so clones, 85% to 95% of them singletons. Sequencing was done on a sample of naive CD4+ T cells from PBMCs. The receptors originated from a man between 18 and 29 years old in good health. Some clones in this sample may be carry-over from other donors' samples. The CDR3 runs from the conserved cysteine through the conserved F or W.

J gene: TRBJ2-5
V gene: TRBV7-9
CDR3 length: 14
CDR3 protein: CASSRERGWETQYF

J gene: TRBJ1-2
V gene: TRBV28
CDR3 length: 13
CDR3 protein: CASSLTANPGYTF

J gene: TRBJ2-7
V gene: TRBV9
CDR3 length: 15
CDR3 protein: CASSERGEGMYEQYF

J gene: TRBJ2-5
V gene: TRBV5-8
CDR3 length: 14
CDR3 protein: CASSPGTARETQYF

J gene: TRBJ2-1
V gene: TRBV5-4
CDR3 length: 15
CDR3 protein: CASSPGGGRANEQFF

J gene: TRBJ1-1
V gene: TRBV18
CDR3 length: 13
CDR3 protein: CASSPGVETEAFF

J gene: TRBJ1-2
V gene: TRBV19
CDR3 length: 15
CDR3 protein: CASSILGQGAQGYTF

J gene: TRBJ1-2
V gene: TRBV5-1
CDR3 length: 11
CDR3 protein: CASSYEGGYTF

J gene: TRBJ2-7
V gene: TRBV19
CDR3 length: 13
CDR3 protein: CASSGGNTYEQYF

J gene: TRBJ1-2
V gene: TRBV5-5
CDR3 length: 14
CDR3 protein: CASRFTGAAFGYTF

J gene: TRBJ2-2
V gene: TRBV5-4
CDR3 length: 16
CDR3 protein: CASSHWTQQIGGELFF

J gene: TRBJ1-6
V gene: TRBV28
CDR3 length: 12
CDR3 protein: CASNPRRSPLHF

J gene: TRBJ1-2
V gene: TRBV5-1
CDR3 length: 18
CDR3 protein: CASSLQRRQGSKLGGYTF

J gene: TRBJ1-1
V gene: TRBV27
CDR3 length: 15
CDR3 protein: CASKLQGNRDTEAFF

J gene: TRBJ2-1
V gene: TRBV7-6
CDR3 length: 13
CDR3 protein: CASSLNGVPEQFF

J gene: TRBJ1-1
V gene: TRBV5-1
CDR3 length: 16
CDR3 protein: CASSLVSGTLATEAFF

J gene: TRBJ1-5
V gene: TRBV29-1
CDR3 length: 13
CDR3 protein: CSVPGQGNQPQHF

J gene: TRBJ1-1
V gene: TRBV11-1
CDR3 length: 16
CDR3 protein: CASSLVGRGPRTEAFF

J gene: TRBJ2-7
V gene: TRBV6-5
CDR3 length: 13
CDR3 protein: CANIPGQTYEQYF

J gene: TRBJ2-7
V gene: TRBV10-1
CDR3 length: 17
CDR3 protein: CASSGKREGPLTDEQYF

J gene: TRBJ2-7
V gene: TRBV7-2
CDR3 length: 15
CDR3 protein: CASSSYRGRAYEQYF

J gene: TRBJ1-2
V gene: TRBV5-1
CDR3 length: 13
CDR3 protein: CASSLPGNYGYTF

J gene: TRBJ1-1
V gene: TRBV18
CDR3 length: 15
CDR3 protein: CASSRGQVGDTEAFF

J gene: TRBJ2-5
V gene: TRBV6-5
CDR3 length: 15
CDR3 protein: CASSPDSVGQETQYF

J gene: TRBJ2-1
V gene: TRBV7-2
CDR3 length: 12
CDR3 protein: CASSLDRYEQFF

J gene: TRBJ2-3
V gene: TRBV5-1
CDR3 length: 16
CDR3 protein: CASSPASGSDLDTQYF

J gene: TRBJ2-1
V gene: TRBV10-1
CDR3 length: 17
CDR3 protein: CASSAGFRGLAGLAWFF

J gene: TRBJ1-1
V gene: TRBV5-4
CDR3 length: 13
CDR3 protein: CASSLGVGTEAFF

J gene: TRBJ2-7
V gene: TRBV25-1
CDR3 length: 14
CDR3 protein: CASSELWTVGEQYF

J gene: TRBJ1-1
V gene: TRBV14
CDR3 length: 18
CDR3 protein: CASSQLGFETGGNTEAFF

J gene: TRBJ2-7
V gene: TRBV11-2
CDR3 length: 16
CDR3 protein: CASSSSLPGNWDEQYF

J gene: TRBJ2-7
V gene: TRBV7-9
CDR3 length: 14
CDR3 protein: CASSLIDPNYEQYF

J gene: TRBJ2-4
V gene: TRBV6-6
CDR3 length: 13
CDR3 protein: CASEKATKNIQYF

J gene: TRBJ2-5
V gene: TRBV18
CDR3 length: 15
CDR3 protein: CASSLDLDRGETQYF

J gene: TRBJ1-2
V gene: TRBV18
CDR3 length: 14
CDR3 protein: CASSPGQGETRYTF

J gene: TRBJ2-1
V gene: TRBV7-2
CDR3 length: 15
CDR3 protein: CASSSRSGTDNEQFF

J gene: TRBJ2-2
V gene: TRBV5-1
CDR3 length: 16
CDR3 protein: CASSLAVQGSTGELFF

J gene: TRBJ2-3
V gene: TRBV7-9
CDR3 length: 15
CDR3 protein: CASSLGGVPADTQYF

J gene: TRBJ2-1
V gene: TRBV7-3
CDR3 length: 14
CDR3 protein: CASSQAGGRNEQFF

J gene: TRBJ1-2
V gene: TRBV28
CDR3 length: 14
CDR3 protein: CASSLHFGNYGYTF

J gene: TRBJ2-7
V gene: TRBV7-3
CDR3 length: 15
CDR3 protein: CASSLPVCCCVEQYF

J gene: TRBJ1-5
V gene: TRBV6-4
CDR3 length: 20
CDR3 protein: CASSNDRGLNKIYSNQPQHF

J gene: TRBJ2-1
V gene: TRBV7-2
CDR3 length: 13
CDR3 protein: CASRSSRINEQFF

J gene: TRBJ1-2
V gene: TRBV30
CDR3 length: 12
CDR3 protein: CAWSRGTYGYTF

J gene: TRBJ1-1
V gene: TRBV10-3
CDR3 length: 12
CDR3 protein: CAIRGQKTAAFF

J gene: TRBJ1-1
V gene: TRBV6-4
CDR3 length: 13
CDR3 protein: CASSARMNTEAFF

J gene: TRBJ1-2
V gene: TRBV14
CDR3 length: 13
CDR3 protein: CASSQDEHYGYTF

J gene: TRBJ2-1
V gene: TRBV28
CDR3 length: 16
CDR3 protein: CASSSLLAEYYNEQFF

J gene: TRBJ2-3
V gene: TRBV7-9
CDR3 length: 13
CDR3 protein: CASSLDGPDTQYF

J gene: TRBJ2-3
V gene: TRBV5-1
CDR3 length: 12
CDR3 protein: CASSLASDTQYF

J gene: TRBJ2-3
V gene: TRBV5-1
CDR3 length: 16
CDR3 protein: CASSLRPGAGADTQYF

J gene: TRBJ1-1
V gene: TRBV5-1
CDR3 length: 14
CDR3 protein: CASSLVGGETEAFF

J gene: TRBJ2-7
V gene: TRBV5-1
CDR3 length: 15
CDR3 protein: CASSTNPTGTYEQYF

J gene: TRBJ2-1
V gene: TRBV28
CDR3 length: 12
CDR3 protein: CASCPSWDAQFF

J gene: TRBJ1-4
V gene: TRBV9
CDR3 length: 15
CDR3 protein: CASSDGGTTAEKLFF

J gene: TRBJ2-7
V gene: TRBV19
CDR3 length: 11
CDR3 protein: CASTNAREQYF

J gene: TRBJ1-2
V gene: TRBV11-2
CDR3 length: 14
CDR3 protein: CASSSLGTDYGYIF

J gene: TRBJ1-1
V gene: TRBV11-2
CDR3 length: 16
CDR3 protein: CASSPITGDPNTEAFF

J gene: TRBJ2-4
V gene: TRBV18
CDR3 length: 19
CDR3 protein: CASSPPSGRTGLAKNIQYF